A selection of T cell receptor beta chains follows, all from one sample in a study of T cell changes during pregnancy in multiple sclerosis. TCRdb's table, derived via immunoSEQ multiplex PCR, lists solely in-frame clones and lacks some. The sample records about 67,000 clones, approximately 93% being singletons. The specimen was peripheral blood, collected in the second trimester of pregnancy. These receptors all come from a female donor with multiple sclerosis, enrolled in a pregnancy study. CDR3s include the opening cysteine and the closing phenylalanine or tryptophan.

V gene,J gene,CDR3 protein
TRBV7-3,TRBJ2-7,CASSSQGVSEEQYF
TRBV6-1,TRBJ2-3,CASLKLAEERRQYF
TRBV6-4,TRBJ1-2,CASSDANDGGYGYTF
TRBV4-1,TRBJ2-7,CASSQDRQLYEQYF
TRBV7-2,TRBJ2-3,CASSPQGPVTDTQYF
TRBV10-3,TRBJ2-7,CAISRWTGTAYEQYF
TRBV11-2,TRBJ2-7,CASSPSGILAEQYF
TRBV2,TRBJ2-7,CASRAGTGTYEQYF
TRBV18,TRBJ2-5,CASSPPRVNTQETQYF
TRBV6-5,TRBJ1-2,CASSYAPVTYGYTF
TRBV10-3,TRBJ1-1,CAISGGPTGDTEAFF
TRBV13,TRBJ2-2,CASSLVGQGVYTGELFF
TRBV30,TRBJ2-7,CAWSVETYSYEQYF
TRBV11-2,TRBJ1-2,CASSFNQGALVYGYTF
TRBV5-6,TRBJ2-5,CASSFWGGQETQYF
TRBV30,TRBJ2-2,CAWIPRGRGMGNTGELFF
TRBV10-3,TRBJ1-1,CAINQGGNTEAFF
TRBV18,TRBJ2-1,CASSPPWTSGYQFF
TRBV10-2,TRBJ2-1,CASSGEGLAAYNEQFF
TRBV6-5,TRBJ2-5,CASTSGGYQETQYF
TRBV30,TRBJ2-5,CAWSRGETQYF
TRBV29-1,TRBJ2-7,CSVPRDRGSYEQYF
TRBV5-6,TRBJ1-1,CASSLQGRTEAFF
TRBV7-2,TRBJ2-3,CASSSSTDTQYF